What follows are 28 T cell receptor beta chains derived from one specimen sequenced in a study of human T cells and chemical hapten exposure. Time point of the sample: healthy volunteer bleed at 2 weeks. Someone pulled total RNA out of unfractionated whole blood. TCRdb itself ran the RACE reads through MiXCR, one entry per CDR3 protein. The sample holds 100,000 to 150,000 distinct CDR3 sequences, about 9% seen once. The specimen sequenced was whole blood. These receptors came from a male donor in good health. Some clones in this sample may be carry-over from other donors' samples.

In its sample, this clonotype was seen a few times. The rearrangement joins TRBV5-1 to TRBJ1-3, with D unresolved. With 4 bases removed from V and 0 bases from J, the gap between germline ends came to 14 bases. The germline gives CDR1 SGHRS, CDR2 YFSETQ. There are 16 residues in the CDR3. The CDR3 DNA reads TGCGCCAGCAGCCCTGGTTTCGGTCGCTCTGGAAACACCATATATTTT. The encoded protein is CASSPGFGRSGNTIYF.

There are a few counts of this clonotype. This chain joins TRBV7-9 and TRBJ2-5; no clear D. The CDR3 is made up of 12 amino acids. V lost 5 bases and J 5 bases, leaving 9 bases between the germline ends. In germline, CDR1 is SEHNR, CDR2 FQNEAQ (reference sequence). The CDR3 DNA reads TGTGCCAGCAGCCCTCCTGTTGAGACCCAGTACTTC. Translation gives CASSPPVETQYF.

The chain has TRBV5-6 and TRBJ2-1; 10 bases agree with TRBD1. Germline V CDR1 and CDR2: SGHDT, YYEEEE. The CDR3 sequence is 15 residues long. V trimming: 6 bases; J trimming: 5 bases; junction bases outside the gene matches: 8. This chain's CDR3 is CASNTGGQGNNEQFF. CDR3 DNA: TGTGCCAGCAATACGGGGGGACAGGGGAACAATGAGCAGTTCTTC.

This clonotype occurred many times. The CDR3 protein is CASSGGTGVQETQYF. In nucleotides, the CDR3 is TGTGCCAGCAGTGGAGGGACAGGGGTCCAAGAGACCCAGTACTTC. V gene TRBV25-1 combines with J gene TRBJ2-5; 10 bases agree with TRBD1. The CDR3 consists of 15 residues. J lost 1 base, V lost 4 bases, and 3 bases had no gene match. Germline assignment: CDR1 MGHDK and CDR2 SYGVNS.

This clonotype was counted a single time. The chain has TRBV6-2 or TRBV6-3 and TRBJ2-4; 11 bases are shared with TRBD2. The CDR3 sequence is 15 residues long. Germline CDR1 and CDR2: MNHEY and SVGEGT. The trim removed 8 bases at V and 2 bases at J, leaving 5 bases unmatched. The CDR3 region has the DNA TGTGCCAGCGGTCGACTAGCGGGATCCAAAAACATTCAGTACTTC. Translating it yields CASGRLAGSKNIQYF.

The genes are TRBV5-1 and TRBJ2-2; 8 bases are shared with TRBD1. V trimming: 0 bases; J trimming: 3 bases; junction bases outside the gene matches: 1. The CDR3 spans 15 residues. The V gene's germline CDR1 is SGHRS and CDR2 YFSETQ. The CDR3 is CASSLETGDTGELFF. CDR3 bases: TGCGCCAGCAGCTTGGAGACAGGGGACACCGGGGAGCTGTTTTTT. The full variable domain, completed using reference TRBV5-1 and TRBJ2-2, is KAGVTQTPRYLIKTRGQQVTLSCSPISGHRSVSWYQQTPGQGLQFLFEYFSETQRNKGNFPGRFSGRQFSNSRSEMNVSTLELGDSALYLCASSLETGDTGELFFGEGSRLTVL.

This clonotype came up a few times. The CDR3 region is CASSVGPLGSWVLEQYF. CDR3 DNA sequence: TGTGCCAGCAGCGTAGGGCCCTTAGGGTCCTGGGTCTTGGAGCAGTACTTC. The chain joins TRBV9 to TRBJ2-7; D remains unclear. V was trimmed by 0 bases and J by 7 bases, leaving 23 bases between them. In germline, CDR1 is SGDLS, CDR2 YYNGEE. The CDR3 runs 17 residues. The entire variable domain, with the rest obtained from reference TRBV9 and TRBJ2-7, is as follows: DSGVTQTPKHLITATGQRVTLRCSPRSGDLSVYWYQQSLDQGLQFLIQYYNGEERAKGNILERFSAQQFPDLHSELNLSSLELGDSALYFCASSVGPLGSWVLEQYFGPGTRLTVT.

This clonotype has a count of ten or more. The chain recombines TRBV4-3 with TRBJ2-2; D is possibly TRBD2 (5 bases). The CDR3 extends over 15 amino acids. The V and J ends lost 5 bases and 0 bases respectively, with 10 bases between them. Germline assignment: CDR1 LGHNA and CDR2 YSLEER. CDR3 amino acids: CASSGGTPNTGELFF. As DNA, the CDR3 is TGCGCCAGCAGCGGAGGCACTCCGAACACCGGGGAGCTGTTTTTT.

The V and J genes are TRBV29-1 and TRBJ2-5, with D maybe TRBD2 (6 bases). V lost 5 bases, J lost 5 bases, and 12 bases lay in between. CDR1 and CDR2 (germline): SQVTM, ANQGSEA. CDR3 length: 12 residues. CDR3 amino acids: CSVLTGGETQYF. CDR3 sequence (DNA): TGCAGCGTTTTAACCGGAGGGGAGACCCAGTACTTC. The entire variable domain, with the rest obtained from reference TRBV29-1 and TRBJ2-5, is as follows: SAVISQKPSRDICQRGTSLTIQCQVDSQVTMMFWYRQQPGQSLTLIATANQGSEATYESGFVIDKFPISRPNLTFSTLTVSNMSPEDSSIYLCSVLTGGETQYFGPGTRLLVL.

In its sample, this clonotype was seen many times. V usage is TRBV7-9 and J usage is TRBJ1-2; no reliable D call. The CDR3 has 13 residues. Trimming took 5 bases from V and 2 from J, leaving 9 bases between them. CDR1 and CDR2 (germline): SEHNR, FQNEAQ (reference sequence). The CDR3 here is CASSRNQNYGYTF. CDR3 in DNA: TGTGCCAGCAGCCGGAACCAGAACTATGGCTACACCTTC.

The table lists this clonotype with a few counts. The chain employs TRBV28 and TRBJ2-2; possible D gene TRBD1, 5 bases. The ends were cut back, 8 bases at V and 6 bases at J, with 10 bases in the middle. Germline V lookup: CDR1 MDHEN, CDR2 SYDVKM. This CDR3 is 12 amino acids long. CDR3 sequence: CASVDISGELFF. The CDR3 DNA reads as TGTGCCAGCGTGGACATATCCGGGGAGCTGTTTTTT.

The chain recombines TRBV7-9 with TRBJ2-1; D not resolved. The V end was cut by 0 bases, the J end by 5 bases, with 11 bases between. The CDR3 is 15 amino acids. Germline CDR1 is SEHNR and CDR2 is FQNEAQ (reference sequence). Here the CDR3 DNA reads TGTGCCAGCAGCTTAGCCCTCTTGGTGGACAATGAGCAGTTCTTC. Residues: CASSLALLVDNEQFF.

This clonotype was detected only a few times. The chain uses TRBV12-3 or TRBV12-4 and TRBJ2-2; 13 positions match TRBD2. J gave up 5 bases and V 4 bases, and 7 bases lay outside the gene matches. The CDR3 is 17 residues long. The DNA for the CDR3 is TGTGCCAGCAGTTCCCGGACTAGCGGGAGAAGGACCGGGGAGCTGTTTTTT. Encoded protein: CASSSRTSGRRTGELFF.

The rearrangement uses TRBV14 and TRBJ2-4, with 7 bases lining up with TRBD2. V was clipped by 0 bases and J by 11 bases; unmatched bases: 4. CDR3 size: 13 residues. Per germline, CDR1 SGHDN and CDR2 FVKESK. CDR3 DNA: TGTGCCAGCAGCCAAGATCGGGGGAGGGTTCAGTACTTC. Translation gives CASSQDRGRVQYF.

Ten or more counts support this clonotype. The chain combines TRBV10-2 with TRBJ1-1; 9 nucleotides match TRBD1. The CDR3 totals 12 residues. V was pared by 6 bases and J by 7 bases, with 3 bases of the junction left unmatched. The germline gives CDR1 WSHSY, CDR2 SAAADI. The CDR3 sequence is CASRDRGFEAFF. The CDR3 coding sequence is TGCGCCAGCAGGGACAGGGGTTTTGAAGCTTTCTTT.

The sample holds many counts of this clonotype. The chain combines TRBV10-3 with TRBJ2-7; possibly TRBD2 for D (5 bases). The CDR3 covers 14 residues. Per the germline V gene, CDR1 is ENHRY and CDR2 is SYGVKD. V lost 7 bases to trimming and J lost 0 bases, with 13 bases between them. This CDR3 reads CAITGDASSYEQYF. CDR3 coding DNA: TGTGCCATCACCGGGGATGCCAGCTCCTACGAGCAGTACTTC.

V usage is TRBV5-1 and J usage is TRBJ2-7; D is ambiguous. V lost 1 base to trimming and J lost 2 bases, with 7 bases between them. The CDR3 loop spans 13 amino acids. The germline V gene encodes CDR1 SGHRS and CDR2 YFSETQ. The CDR3 nucleotides are TGCGCCAGCAGCTTGCGGCAGGCCTACGAGCAGTACTTC. This codes for CASSLRQAYEQYF.

This clonotype has at least ten counts. This rearrangement joins TRBV27 to TRBJ1-1; D not certain. The CDR3 is made up of 13 amino acids. Trimming took 4 bases from V and 5 from J, leaving 11 bases between them. Germline CDR1 reads MNHEY; CDR2 reads SMNVEV (reference sequence). CDR3 in DNA: TGTGCCAGCAGTTCGCAAAGGGTTACTGAAGCTTTCTTT. This encodes CASSSQRVTEAFF.

The genes are TRBV4-1 and TRBJ2-7, with D possibly called TRBD1 or TRBD2 (5 bases each). The CDR3 spans 16 residues. Trimming took off 0 bases at V and 5 bases at J, with 17 bases between the two ends. Germline CDR1 and CDR2: MGHRA and YSYEKL. CDR3 sequence: CASSQDLSSGTHEQYF. CDR3 in DNA: TGCGCCAGCAGCCAAGATTTGTCGTCCGGGACCCACGAGCAGTACTTC.

The sample holds a few counts of this clonotype. The chain joins TRBV5-1 to TRBJ2-1; the D gene is possibly TRBD2 (6 bases). The germline CDR1 and CDR2 sequences are SGHRS and YFSETQ. The CDR3 covers 15 residues. With 4 bases removed from V and 0 bases from J, the gap between germline ends came to 11 bases. In DNA, the CDR3 is TGCGCCAGCAGCCCCGGAGGGAGCTCCTACAATGAGCAGTTCTTC. Encoded protein: CASSPGGSSYNEQFF.

DNA for the CDR3: TGCAGTGCTTATACAGCCCTGAACACTGAAGCTTTCTTT. Amino acids: CSAYTALNTEAFF. The chain couples TRBV20-1 to TRBJ1-1; D remains unclear. Germline V CDR1 and CDR2: DFQATT, SNEGSKA (reference sequence). The CDR3 totals 13 residues. With 5 bases removed from V and 0 bases from J, the gap between germline ends came to 10 bases.

The V and J genes are TRBV6-2 or TRBV6-3 and TRBJ2-2; 8 nucleotides match TRBD1. The ends lost 8 bases at V and 0 bases at J; junction bases unmatched: 8. The length of the CDR3 is 16 residues. The V gene's germline CDR1 is MNHEY and CDR2 SVGEGT. CDR3: CASFRGRNSNTGELFF. In DNA, the CDR3 is TGTGCCAGCTTCAGGGGGCGCAACTCGAACACCGGGGAGCTGTTTTTT.

The CDR3 here is CASSPGGRGQYF. The CDR3 bases are TGTGCCAGCAGCCCCGGGGGCCGCGGGCAGTACTTC. V usage is TRBV27 and J usage is TRBJ2-7; tentatively, D is TRBD1 or TRBD2 (6 bases each). There are 12 residues in the CDR3. Germline V gives CDR1 MNHEY, CDR2 SMNVEV (reference sequence). The V end lost 6 bases, the J end lost 9 bases, and 15 bases lay between the germline ends.

This clonotype was observed many times. V and J are TRBV15 and TRBJ2-3; D unresolved. CDR1 LNHNV and CDR2 YYDKDF come from the germline V gene (reference sequence). This CDR3 has 13 amino acids. Trimming took off 3 bases at V and 2 bases at J, with 6 bases between the two ends. In DNA, the CDR3 is TGTGCCACCAGCAGCGACTCCACAGATACGCAGTATTTT. It translates to CATSSDSTDTQYF.

Remarks on this clonotype: Given a much more abundant clone one base away, this may be a read error. The chain has TRBV10-3 and TRBJ2-1, with D perhaps TRBD1 (6 bases). CDR3 size: 16 residues. The germline V gene has CDR1 ENHRY and CDR2 SYGVKD. Trimming left V 0 bases short and J 4 bases short, with 13 bases between. This chain's CDR3 is CAISESGQGKYNEQFF. In DNA, the CDR3 is TGTGCCATCAGTGAGTCAGGGCAGGGGAAATACAATGAGCAGTTCTTC.

This clonotype was counted only a few times. The rearrangement uses TRBV19 and TRBJ2-7, with D maybe TRBD1 (5 bases). CDR1 and CDR2 (germline): LNHDA, SQIVND (reference sequence). The CDR3 has 14 amino acids. Trimming cost V 2 bases and J 2 bases, with 10 bases left between them. The CDR3 here is CASSIRGGPYEQYF. The DNA of the CDR3 is TGTGCCAGTAGTATAAGGGGTGGCCCCTACGAGCAGTACTTC.

The chain recombines TRBV20-1 with TRBJ1-2; D is perhaps TRBD1 (5 bases). The CDR3 is 16 amino acids. Looked up from germline, CDR1 is DFQATT and CDR2 is SNEGSKA (reference sequence). Trimming cost V 1 base and J 4 bases, with 19 bases left between them. CDR3 DNA sequence: TGCAGTGCTAGAGGGGGTGGGACCGGACTCATCTATGGCTACACCTTC. This gives the protein CSARGGGTGLIYGYTF.

This clonotype was picked up a small number of times. The chain links TRBV7-9 to TRBJ2-7; unclear D gene. The germline V gene has CDR1 SEHNR and CDR2 FQNEAQ (reference sequence). The CDR3 length is 13 residues. V lost 2 bases and J lost 7, with 12 bases in between. The chain's CDR3 is CASSLSEAREQYF. CDR3 nucleotide sequence: TGTGCCAGCAGCTTATCTGAGGCCCGGGAGCAGTACTTC.